This TCR beta chain emerged from a study of tumor and adjacent non-tumor tissue in lung cancer. Study information: Aged about 31 to 80 years, patients included fewer than 11 men and roughly five women with stage I to III disease.

Notes on the study in general: Tumor repertoires had a smaller top 100 clone share than normal lung. Tumor tissue had significantly higher TCR diversity than normal lung.

TCRbeta libraries were built with three rounds of nested PCR, modified from ARM-PCR. MiXCR, applied by TCRdb to the multiplex PCR reads, yields one record per CDR3 protein. The repertoire holds roughly 75,000 distinct CDR3 sequences, with around four fifths as singletons. Of note for this clonotype: Its antigen remains unidentified. The junction does not match germline at one end; this may be a read error.

The CDR3 consists of 14 residues. This sample's RNA came from whole unsorted tissue. This TCR was recovered from a woman aged 45-65 years with non-small cell lung cancer. V usage is TRBV12-3 or TRBV12-4 and J usage is TRBJ1-5; the match to TRBD1 covers 10 bases. Sample: lung tumor tissue. CDR3 region: CANRRGQGNQPHHF. The CDR3 nucleotides are TGTGCCAACAGGCGGGGACAGGGGAATCAGCCCCACCATTTT.